A selection of T cell receptor beta chains follows, all from one sample in a study of shared clonotypes between healthy human individuals. Produced via immunoSEQ multiplex PCR; TCRdb's table is partial and in-frame only. The sample yields around 990,000 clones, 77% seen once. Sequencing was carried out using memory CD4+ T cells from PBMCs. The receptor set was obtained from a man aged 18 to 29 in good health. Some clones in this sample may be carry-over from other donors' samples. The CDR3 runs from the conserved cysteine through the conserved F or W. D genes are given only for firm matches. Expanded clones get a size class; other rows say once, few or many, or leave the size out.

cdr3_aa cdr3_nt j_call clone_size cdr3_length v_call d_call
CASSENGGGTGELFF TGCGCCAGCAGCGAGAATGGGGGCGGGACCGGGGAGCTGTTTTTT TRBJ2-2 few 15 TRBV5-1 NA
CASSKEGRPDVEQYF TGTGCCAGCAGCAAAGAGGGCAGGCCGGACGTTGAGCAGTACTTC TRBJ2-7 NA 15 TRBV21-1 NA
CASSQDRGQPQHF TGCGCCAGCAGCCAAGATCGCGGTCAGCCCCAGCATTTT TRBJ1-5 few 13 TRBV4-3 NA
CASSLRPGVSTDTQYF TGCGCCAGCAGCTTGCGCCCGGGAGTGAGCACAGATACGCAGTATTTT TRBJ2-3 NA 16 TRBV5-1 NA
CASSPLDRAGGYTF TGTGCCAGCAGCCCCCTGGACAGGGCGGGAGGCTACACCTTC TRBJ1-2 NA 14 TRBV5-4 TRBD1
CASSSGIMTDTQYF TGTGCCAGCAGTTCCGGGATTATGACAGATACGCAGTATTTT TRBJ2-3 NA 14 TRBV11-2 NA
CASSLRSHHNEQFF TGTGCCAGCAGCTTGAGGTCACACCACAATGAGCAGTTCTTC TRBJ2-1 NA 14 TRBV5-6 NA
CASSLAGSQPQHF TGTGCCAGCAGCTTAGCAGGGTCTCAGCCCCAGCATTTT TRBJ1-5 NA 13 TRBV7-6 NA
CASSRGLGTGELFF TGTGCCAGCAGCCGGGGACTAGGTACCGGGGAGCTGTTTTTT TRBJ2-2 NA 14 TRBV7-8 TRBD2
CASSPETSGLYNEQFF TGTGCCAGCTCACCAGAGACTAGCGGTCTCTACAATGAGCAGTTCTTC TRBJ2-1 NA 16 TRBV18 TRBD2
CASSSLAGGWNEQFF TGCGCCAGCAGCTCATTAGCGGGAGGGTGGAATGAGCAGTTCTTC TRBJ2-1 many 15 TRBV5-1 TRBD2
CASSLDLSHTEAFF TGTGCCAGCAGCTTAGACCTCAGCCACACTGAAGCTTTCTTT TRBJ1-1 NA 14 TRBV11-2 NA
CASSPLNSPDTQYF TGCGCCAGCAGCCCCCTTAATAGCCCAGATACGCAGTATTTT TRBJ2-3 NA 14 TRBV4-3 NA
CSPKTGSIQYF TGCAGTCCTAAAACGGGATCCATTCAGTACTTC TRBJ2-4 NA 11 TRBV20-1 NA
CASQRGLGYEQYF TGTGCCAGCCAGCGAGGATTGGGTTACGAGCAGTACTTC TRBJ2-7 NA 13 TRBV27 NA
CASSQASRRDGYTF TGCGCCAGCAGCCAAGCTTCTCGCAGGGATGGCTACACCTTC TRBJ1-2 NA 14 TRBV4-3 NA
CASSRAGGETQYF TGTGCCAGCAGCCGTGCGGGGGGTGAGACCCAGTACTTC TRBJ2-5 NA 13 TRBV11-2 TRBD2
CASSPGQGDEQFF TGTGCCAGCTCACCGGGACAGGGCGATGAGCAGTTCTTC TRBJ2-1 NA 13 TRBV18 TRBD1
CATTPDAHEQYF TGTGCCACAACCCCGGATGCCCACGAGCAGTACTTC TRBJ2-7 NA 12 TRBV2 NA
CASSSLTGVRDQPQHF TGTGCCAGTAGTAGCCTCACAGGGGTTAGGGATCAGCCCCAGCATTTT TRBJ1-5 NA 16 TRBV19 TRBD1
CASSLTTDTQYF TGTGCCAGCAGTCTAACCACAGATACGCAGTATTTT TRBJ2-3 NA 12 TRBV28 NA
CASSLGSGDNTGELFF TGCGCCAGCAGCTTGGGCAGCGGGGATAACACCGGGGAGCTGTTTTTT TRBJ2-2 NA 16 TRBV5-1 TRBD2